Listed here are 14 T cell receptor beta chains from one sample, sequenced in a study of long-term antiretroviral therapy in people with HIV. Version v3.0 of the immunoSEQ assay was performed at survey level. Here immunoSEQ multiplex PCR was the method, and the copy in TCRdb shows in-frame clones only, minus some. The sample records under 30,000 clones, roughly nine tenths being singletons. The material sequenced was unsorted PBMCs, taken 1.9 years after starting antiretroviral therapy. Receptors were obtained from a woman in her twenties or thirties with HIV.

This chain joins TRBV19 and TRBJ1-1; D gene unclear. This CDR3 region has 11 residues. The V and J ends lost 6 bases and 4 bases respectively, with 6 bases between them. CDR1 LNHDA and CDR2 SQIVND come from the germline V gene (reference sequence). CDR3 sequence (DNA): TGTGCCAGTAGACGCGCCACTGAAGCTTTCTTT. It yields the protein CASRRATEAFF.

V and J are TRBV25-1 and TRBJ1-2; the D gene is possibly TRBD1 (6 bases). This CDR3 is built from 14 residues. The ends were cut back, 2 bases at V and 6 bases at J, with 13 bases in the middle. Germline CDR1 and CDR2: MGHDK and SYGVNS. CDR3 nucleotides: TGTGCCAGCAGTGAAACCGGGACATTCGATGGCTACACCTTC. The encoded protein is CASSETGTFDGYTF.

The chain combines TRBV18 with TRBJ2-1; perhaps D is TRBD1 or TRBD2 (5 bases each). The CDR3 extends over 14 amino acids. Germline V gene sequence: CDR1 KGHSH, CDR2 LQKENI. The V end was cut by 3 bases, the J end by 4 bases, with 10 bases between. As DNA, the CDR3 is TGTGCCAGCTCACCGGGGACGCTGTACAATGAGCAGTTCTTC. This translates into CASSPGTLYNEQFF. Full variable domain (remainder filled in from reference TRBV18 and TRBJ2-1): NAGVMQNPRHLVRRRGQEARLRCSPMKGHSHVYWYRQLPEEGLKFMVYLQKENIIDESGMPKERFSAEFPKEGPSILRIQQVVRGDSAAYFCASSPGTLYNEQFFGPGTRLTVL.

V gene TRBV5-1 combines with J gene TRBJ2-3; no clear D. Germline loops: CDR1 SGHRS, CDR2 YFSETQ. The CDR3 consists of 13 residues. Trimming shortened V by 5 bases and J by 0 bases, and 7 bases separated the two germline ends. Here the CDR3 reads CASRPDSTDTQYF. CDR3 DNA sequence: TGCGCCAGCAGACCAGACAGCACAGATACGCAGTATTTT.

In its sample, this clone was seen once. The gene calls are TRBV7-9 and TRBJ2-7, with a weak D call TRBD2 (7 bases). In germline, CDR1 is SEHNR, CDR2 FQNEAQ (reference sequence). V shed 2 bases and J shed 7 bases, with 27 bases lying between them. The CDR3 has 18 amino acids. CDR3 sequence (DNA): TGTGCCAGCAGCTTAAGGTCTCCCCCAGGGGTGGGGGGGATGGAGCAGTACTTC. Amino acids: CASSLRSPPGVGGMEQYF. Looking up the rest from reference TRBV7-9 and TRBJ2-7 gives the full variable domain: DTGVSQNPRHKITKRGQNVTFRCDPISEHNRLYWYRQTLGQGPEFLTYFQNEAQLEKSRLLSDRFSAERPKGSFSTLEIQRTEQGDSAMYLCASSLRSPPGVGGMEQYFGPGTRLTVT.

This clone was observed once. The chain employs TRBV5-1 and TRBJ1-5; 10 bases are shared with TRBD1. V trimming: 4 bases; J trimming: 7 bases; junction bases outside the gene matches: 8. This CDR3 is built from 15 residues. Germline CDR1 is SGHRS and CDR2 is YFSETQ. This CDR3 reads CASSPTGGAVQPQHF. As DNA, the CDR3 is TGCGCCAGCAGCCCGACAGGGGGCGCGGTACAGCCCCAGCATTTT.

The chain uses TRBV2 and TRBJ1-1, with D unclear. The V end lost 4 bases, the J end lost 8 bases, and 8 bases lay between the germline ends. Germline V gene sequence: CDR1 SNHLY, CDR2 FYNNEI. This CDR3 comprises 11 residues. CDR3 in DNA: TGTGCCAGCAGTGCGTACAGAGAAGCTTTCTTT. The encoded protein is CASSAYREAFF.

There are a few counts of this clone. As DNA, the CDR3 is TGTGCCATCAGTGGTGAGGGCCGTAATTCACCCCTCCACTTT. As protein: CAISGEGRNSPLHF. V and J are TRBV10-3 and TRBJ1-6; D uncertain. The CDR3 is made up of 14 amino acids. The V end lost 4 bases, the J end lost 6 bases, and 10 bases lay between the germline ends. From germline, CDR1 is ENHRY and CDR2 SYGVKD.

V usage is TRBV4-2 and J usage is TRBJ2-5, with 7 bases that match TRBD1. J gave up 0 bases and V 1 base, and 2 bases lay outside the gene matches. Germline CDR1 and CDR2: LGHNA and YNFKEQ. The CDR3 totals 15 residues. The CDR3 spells CASSQAGTDQETQYF. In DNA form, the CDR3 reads TGTGCCAGCAGCCAAGCCGGGACAGACCAAGAGACCCAGTACTTC.

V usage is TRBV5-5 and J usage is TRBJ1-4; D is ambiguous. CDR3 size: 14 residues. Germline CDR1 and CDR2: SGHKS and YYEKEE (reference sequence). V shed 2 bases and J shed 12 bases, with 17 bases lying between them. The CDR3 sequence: CASSFGLESVELFF. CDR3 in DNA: TGTGCCAGCAGCTTTGGTTTAGAGAGTGTAGAACTGTTTTTT.

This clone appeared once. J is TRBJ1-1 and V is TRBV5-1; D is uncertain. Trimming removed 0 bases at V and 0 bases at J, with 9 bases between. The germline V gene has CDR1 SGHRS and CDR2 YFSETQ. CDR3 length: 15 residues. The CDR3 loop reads CASSLGPTLNTEAFF. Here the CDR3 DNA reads TGCGCCAGCAGCTTGGGGCCGACGTTGAACACTGAAGCTTTCTTT.

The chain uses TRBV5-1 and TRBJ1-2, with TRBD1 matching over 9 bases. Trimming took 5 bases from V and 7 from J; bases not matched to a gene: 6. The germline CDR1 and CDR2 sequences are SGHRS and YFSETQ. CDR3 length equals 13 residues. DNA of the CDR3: TGCGCCAGCAGATCCGGGACAGGGAGTGGCTACACCTTC. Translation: CASRSGTGSGYTF.

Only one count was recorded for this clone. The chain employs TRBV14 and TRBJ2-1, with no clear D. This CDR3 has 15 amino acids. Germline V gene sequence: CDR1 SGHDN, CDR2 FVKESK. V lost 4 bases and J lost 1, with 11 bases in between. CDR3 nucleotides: TGTGCCAGCAGCCCGCAGTTAGGATCCTACAATGAGCAGTTCTTC. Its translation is CASSPQLGSYNEQFF.

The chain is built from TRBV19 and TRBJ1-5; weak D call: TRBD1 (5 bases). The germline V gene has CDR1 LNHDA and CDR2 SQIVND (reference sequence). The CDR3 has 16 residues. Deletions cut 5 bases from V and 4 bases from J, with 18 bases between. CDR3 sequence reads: CASSAHQQTENQPQHF. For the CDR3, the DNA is TGTGCCAGTAGTGCCCACCAACAGACAGAAAATCAGCCCCAGCATTTT.